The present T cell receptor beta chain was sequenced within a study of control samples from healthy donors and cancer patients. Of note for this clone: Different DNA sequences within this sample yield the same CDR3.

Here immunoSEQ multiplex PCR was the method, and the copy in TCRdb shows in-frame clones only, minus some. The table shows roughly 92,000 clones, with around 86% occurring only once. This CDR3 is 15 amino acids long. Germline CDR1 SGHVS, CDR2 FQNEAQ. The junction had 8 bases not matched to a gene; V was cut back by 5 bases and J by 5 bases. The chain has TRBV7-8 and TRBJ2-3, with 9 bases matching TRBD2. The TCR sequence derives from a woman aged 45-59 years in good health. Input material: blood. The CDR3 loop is CASSSRAGGQDTQYF. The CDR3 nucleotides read TGTGCCAGCAGCAGCCGGGCGGGGGGGCAAGATACGCAGTATTTT.